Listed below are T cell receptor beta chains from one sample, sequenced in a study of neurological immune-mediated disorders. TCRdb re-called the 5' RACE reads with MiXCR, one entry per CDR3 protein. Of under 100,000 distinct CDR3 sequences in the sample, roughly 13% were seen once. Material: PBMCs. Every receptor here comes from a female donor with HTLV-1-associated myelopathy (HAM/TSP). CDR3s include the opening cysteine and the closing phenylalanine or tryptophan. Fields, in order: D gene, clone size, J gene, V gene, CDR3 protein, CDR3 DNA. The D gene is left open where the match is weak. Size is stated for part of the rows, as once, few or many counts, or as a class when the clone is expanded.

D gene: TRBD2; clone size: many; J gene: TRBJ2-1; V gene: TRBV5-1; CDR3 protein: CASSLGEGIRNEQFF; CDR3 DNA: TGCGCCAGCAGCTTGGGGGAGGGAATTCGCAATGAGCAGTTCTTC
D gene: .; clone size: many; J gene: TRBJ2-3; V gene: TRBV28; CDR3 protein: CASTPREQGLGDTQYF; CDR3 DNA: TGTGCCAGCACTCCCCGGGAACAAGGGCTGGGAGATACGCAGTATTTT
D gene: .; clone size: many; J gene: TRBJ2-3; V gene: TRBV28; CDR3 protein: CASSLTAADTQYF; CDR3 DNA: TGTGCCAGCAGTTTAACGGCAGCGGATACGCAGTATTTT
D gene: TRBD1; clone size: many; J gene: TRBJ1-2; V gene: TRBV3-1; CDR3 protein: CASSQDFERDRDTF; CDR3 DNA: TGTGCCAGCAGCCAAGATTTCGAAAGAGACAGGGACACCTTC
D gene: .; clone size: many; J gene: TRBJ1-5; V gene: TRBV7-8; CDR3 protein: CASSPMVDLHQPQHF; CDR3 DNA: TGTGCCAGCAGCCCAATGGTGGATTTACATCAGCCCCAGCATTTT
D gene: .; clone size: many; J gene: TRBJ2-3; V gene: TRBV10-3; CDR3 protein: CAISERGADTQYF; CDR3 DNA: TGTGCCATCAGTGAGAGGGGCGCAGATACGCAGTATTTT
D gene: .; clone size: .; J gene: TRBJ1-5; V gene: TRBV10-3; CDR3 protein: CTSSFWAEGNQPQHF; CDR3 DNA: TGTACCAGCAGTTTTTGGGCGGAGGGCAATCAGCCCCAGCATTTT
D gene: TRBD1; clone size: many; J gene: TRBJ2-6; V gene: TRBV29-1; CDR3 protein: CSVVVDRGESKFGANVLTF; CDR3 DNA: TGCAGCGTCGTCGTGGACAGGGGAGAGTCTAAGTTTGGGGCCAACGTCCTGACTTTC
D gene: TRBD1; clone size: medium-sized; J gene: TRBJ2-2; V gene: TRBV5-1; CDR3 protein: CASRFRGGAGELFF; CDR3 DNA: TGCGCCAGCAGATTCCGAGGGGGCGCGGGGGAGCTGTTTTTT
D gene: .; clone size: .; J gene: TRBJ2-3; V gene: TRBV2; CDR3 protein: CASSRVRFSDRTDTQYF; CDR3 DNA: TGTGCCAGCAGTAGGGTACGATTCTCCGATCGCACAGATACGCAGTATTTT
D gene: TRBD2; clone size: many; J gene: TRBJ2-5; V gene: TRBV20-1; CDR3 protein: CSARRTSGSQETQYF; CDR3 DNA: TGCAGTGCTAGAAGAACTAGCGGGTCACAAGAGACCCAGTACTTC
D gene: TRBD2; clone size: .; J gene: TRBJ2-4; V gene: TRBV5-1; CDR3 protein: CASRPWGTSGEKKIQYF; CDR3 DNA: TGCGCTAGCAGGCCCTGGGGGACTAGCGGTGAAAAAAAAATTCAGTACTTC
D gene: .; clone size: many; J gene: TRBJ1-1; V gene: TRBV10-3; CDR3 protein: CATMGHGDAEAFF; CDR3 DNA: TGTGCCACAATGGGACACGGGGACGCTGAAGCTTTCTTT
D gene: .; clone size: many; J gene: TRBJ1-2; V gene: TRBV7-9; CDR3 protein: CASSFAGFDGYTF; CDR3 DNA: TGTGCCAGCAGCTTTGCGGGGTTCGATGGCTACACCTTC
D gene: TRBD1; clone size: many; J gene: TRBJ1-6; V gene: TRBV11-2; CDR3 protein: CASSLDTTKGTGINSPLHF; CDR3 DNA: TGTGCCAGCAGCTTAGACACGACTAAAGGGACAGGGATCAATTCACCCCTCCACTTT
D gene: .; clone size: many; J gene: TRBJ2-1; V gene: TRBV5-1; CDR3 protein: CASSGSNEQFF; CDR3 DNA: TGCGCCAGCAGCGGCAGCAATGAGCAGTTCTTC
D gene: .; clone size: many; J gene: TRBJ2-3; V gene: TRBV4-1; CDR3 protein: CASSQASLGADTQYF; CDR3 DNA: TGCGCCAGCAGCCAAGCTTCGCTAGGCGCAGATACGCAGTATTTT
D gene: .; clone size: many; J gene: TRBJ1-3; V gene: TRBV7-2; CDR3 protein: CASSLSRNTIYF; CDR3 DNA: TGTGCCAGCAGCTTATCGCGAAACACCATATATTTT
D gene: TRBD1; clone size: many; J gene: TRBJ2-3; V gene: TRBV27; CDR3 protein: CASSLRGWTDTQYF; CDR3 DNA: TGTGCCAGCAGTCTCAGGGGGTGGACAGATACGCAGTATTTT
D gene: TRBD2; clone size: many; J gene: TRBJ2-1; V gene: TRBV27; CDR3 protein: CASSYGLRGGGYNEQFF; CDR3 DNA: TGTGCCAGCAGTTACGGACTGCGGGGGGGAGGCTACAATGAGCAGTTCTTC
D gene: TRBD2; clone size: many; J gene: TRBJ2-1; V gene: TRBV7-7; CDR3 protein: CASSRHSGPEDEQFF; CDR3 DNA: TGTGCCAGCAGCCGTCATAGCGGGCCGGAGGATGAGCAGTTCTTC
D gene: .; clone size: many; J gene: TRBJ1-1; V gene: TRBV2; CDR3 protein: CASSRTGMNTEAFF; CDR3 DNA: TGTGCCAGCTCCAGAACGGGGATGAACACTGAAGCTTTCTTT
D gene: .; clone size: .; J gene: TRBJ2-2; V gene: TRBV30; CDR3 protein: CAWNYVRNSGELFF; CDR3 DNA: TGTGCCTGGAACTACGTCAGGAATTCCGGGGAGCTGTTTTTT
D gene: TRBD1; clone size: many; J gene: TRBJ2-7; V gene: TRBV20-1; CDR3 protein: CSASPGQGDSYEQYF; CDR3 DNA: TGCAGTGCCTCTCCCGGACAGGGGGATTCCTACGAGCAGTACTTC
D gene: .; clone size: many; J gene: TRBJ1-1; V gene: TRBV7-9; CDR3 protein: CASSFGGSLTEAFF; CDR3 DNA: TGTGCCAGCAGCTTTGGGGGTTCGTTGACTGAAGCTTTCTTT
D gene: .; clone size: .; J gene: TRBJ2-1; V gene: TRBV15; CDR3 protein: CAIGGVHNEQFF; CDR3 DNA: TGTGCTATCGGCGGGGTACACAATGAGCAGTTCTTC
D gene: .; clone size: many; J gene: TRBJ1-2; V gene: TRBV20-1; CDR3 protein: CSARDPKKPEGTNYGYTF; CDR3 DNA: TGCAGTGCTAGAGATCCCAAAAAGCCGGAGGGGACTAACTATGGCTACACCTTC
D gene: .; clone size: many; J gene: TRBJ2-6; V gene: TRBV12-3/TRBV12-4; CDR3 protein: CASSGRGTGANVLTF; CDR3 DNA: TGTGCCAGCAGTGGCAGGGGAACTGGGGCCAACGTCCTGACTTTC
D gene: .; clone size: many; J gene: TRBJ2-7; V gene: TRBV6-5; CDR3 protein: CASSYSMGSYYEQYF; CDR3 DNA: TGTGCCAGCAGTTATAGCATGGGCAGCTACTACGAGCAGTACTTC
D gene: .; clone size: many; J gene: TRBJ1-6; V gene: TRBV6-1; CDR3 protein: CASNDGPNSPLHF; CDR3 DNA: TGTGCCAGCAACGACGGCCCAAATTCACCCCTCCACTTT
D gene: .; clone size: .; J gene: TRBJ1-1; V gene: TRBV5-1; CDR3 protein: CASSFTPATDEAFF; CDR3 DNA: TGCGCCAGCAGCTTTACACCTGCCACTGACGAAGCTTTCTTT
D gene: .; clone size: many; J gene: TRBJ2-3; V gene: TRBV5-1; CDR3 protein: CASSLEQARDTQYF; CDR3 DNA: TGCGCCAGCAGCTTGGAACAGGCTCGAGATACGCAGTATTTT
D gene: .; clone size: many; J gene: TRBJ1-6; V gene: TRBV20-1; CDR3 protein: CSARGREGTYNSPLHF; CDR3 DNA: TGCAGTGCTAGAGGCAGGGAGGGTACCTATAATTCACCCCTCCACTTT
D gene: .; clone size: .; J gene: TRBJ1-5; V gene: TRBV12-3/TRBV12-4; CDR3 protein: CASSAVSFPQIISNQPQHF; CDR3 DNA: TGTGCCAGCAGCGCGGTTTCGTTCCCGCAGATTATTAGCAATCAGCCCCAGCATTTT
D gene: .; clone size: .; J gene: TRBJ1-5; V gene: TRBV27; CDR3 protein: CASSPREWSNQPQHF; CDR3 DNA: TGTGCCAGCAGCCCCAGGGAATGGAGCAATCAGCCCCAGCATTTT
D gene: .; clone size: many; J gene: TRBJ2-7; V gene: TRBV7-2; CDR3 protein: CASSLVYSSYEQYF; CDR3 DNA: TGTGCCAGCAGCTTAGTCTACAGTTCCTACGAGCAGTACTTC
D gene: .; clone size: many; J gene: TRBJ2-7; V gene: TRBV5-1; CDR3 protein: CASSWSGGGEQYF; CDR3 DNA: TGCGCCAGCAGCTGGTCGGGGGGCGGCGAGCAGTACTTC
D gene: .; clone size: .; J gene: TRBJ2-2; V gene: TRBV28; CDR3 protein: CASRGANTGELFF; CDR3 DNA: TGTGCCAGCAGGGGAGCGAACACCGGGGAGCTGTTTTTT
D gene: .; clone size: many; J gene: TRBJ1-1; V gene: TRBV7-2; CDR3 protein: CASSKDGNTEAFF; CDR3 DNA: TGTGCCAGCAGCAAAGACGGGAACACTGAAGCTTTCTTT
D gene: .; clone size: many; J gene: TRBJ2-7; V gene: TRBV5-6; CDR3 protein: CASTPMTVSREQYF; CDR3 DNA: TGTGCCAGCACACCGATGACGGTCAGCCGCGAGCAGTACTTC
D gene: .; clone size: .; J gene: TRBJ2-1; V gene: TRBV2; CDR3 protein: CAVTSYNEQFF; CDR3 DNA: TGTGCCGTGACCTCCTACAATGAGCAGTTCTTC
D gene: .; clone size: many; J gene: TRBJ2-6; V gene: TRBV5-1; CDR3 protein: CASSLPDSGANVLTF; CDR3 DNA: TGCGCCAGCAGCTTGCCCGACTCTGGGGCCAACGTCCTGACTTTC
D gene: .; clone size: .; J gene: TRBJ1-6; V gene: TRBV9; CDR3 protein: CASSDQRYSHSPLHF; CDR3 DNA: TGTGCCAGCAGTGATCAGAGGTATTCCCACTCACCCCTCCACTTT
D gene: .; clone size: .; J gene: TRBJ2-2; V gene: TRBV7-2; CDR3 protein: CASSLAAPSNTGELFF; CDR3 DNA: TGTGCCAGCAGCTTAGCGGCCCCTAGTAACACCGGGGAGCTGTTTTTT
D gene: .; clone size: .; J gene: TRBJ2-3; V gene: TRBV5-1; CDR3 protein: CASSLQSGSTDTQYF; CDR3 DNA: TGCGCCAGCAGCTTGCAGTCGGGGAGCACAGATACGCAGTATTTT